The 27 T cell receptor beta chains below come from one sample, sequenced in a study of beta chain features in type 1 diabetes. Isolated RNA was reverse transcribed in full, so expressed TCRB transcripts were sequenced. The repertoire was sequenced with immunoSEQ multiplex PCR; TCRdb's copy has only in-frame clones and lacks some. The sample lists roughly 400,000 clones; around 13% were seen once. Sequencing input: naive CD4+ T cells from blood. These receptors were taken from a man aged 30 to 45 in good health.

J is TRBJ1-1 and V is TRBV29-1; TRBD1 matches 8 bases. This CDR3 region has 12 residues. J was trimmed by 0 bases and V by 7 bases; bases with no gene match: 1. Germline V gene sequence: CDR1 SQVTM, CDR2 ANQGSEA. CDR3 DNA sequence: TGCAGCGGGGACAGGCTGAACACTGAAGCTTTCTTT. This codes for CSGDRLNTEAFF.

The rearrangement links TRBV29-1 to TRBJ2-2; no clear D gene. From germline, CDR1 is SQVTM and CDR2 ANQGSEA. V was trimmed by 4 bases and J by 0 bases, leaving 3 bases between them. The CDR3 runs 12 residues. In DNA form, the CDR3 reads TGCAGCGTTGCCCCGAACACCGGGGAGCTGTTTTTT. It translates to CSVAPNTGELFF.

This clone was seen more than once but under ten times. As DNA, the CDR3 is TGTGCCAGCAGTGTCGGCACAGATACGCAGTATTTT. It translates to CASSVGTDTQYF. This chain connects TRBV6-1 to TRBJ2-3; D unclear. CDR3 length equals 12 residues. The germline gives CDR1 MNHNS, CDR2 SASEGT. V gave up 4 bases and J gave up 1 base, with 3 bases separating them.

In its sample, this clone was seen a few times. The V call is TRBV25-1, the J call TRBJ2-3, with D tentatively TRBD2 (6 bases). CDR1 is MGHDK, CDR2 SYGVNS, per germline. CDR3 length: 14 residues. V gave up 4 bases and J gave up 1 base, with 9 bases separating them. This CDR3 is CASSAQRGTDTQYF. Here the CDR3 DNA reads TGTGCCAGCAGTGCTCAGCGGGGCACAGATACGCAGTATTTT.

This clone was found a few times. This chain links TRBV7-2 with TRBJ2-4; 8 nucleotides agree with TRBD1. The CDR3 spans 12 residues. Germline loops: CDR1 SGHTA, CDR2 FQGNSA. V dropped 5 bases and J dropped 9; count of bases not matched to a gene: 3. The DNA of the CDR3 is TGTGCCAGCAGCCCACAGGGGGGCATTCAGTACTTC. Its translation is CASSPQGGIQYF.

This rearrangement joins TRBV10-3 to TRBJ2-3; D assignment may be TRBD1 or TRBD2 (5 bases each). The CDR3 extends over 14 amino acids. CDR1 and CDR2 (germline): ENHRY, SYGVKD. Trimming removed 8 bases at V and 0 bases at J, with 12 bases between. CDR3 region: CAIRGARSTDTQYF. The DNA of the CDR3 is TGTGCCATCCGAGGGGCTAGGAGCACAGATACGCAGTATTTT.

This clone was counted between two and nine times. V and J are TRBV6-6 and TRBJ1-2, with 8 bases lining up with TRBD1. The V gene end was trimmed by 2 bases and the J gene end by 8 bases; junction bases not matched to a gene: 7. CDR1 and CDR2 (germline): MNHNY, SVGAGI (reference sequence). CDR3 length equals 14 residues. CDR3 coding DNA: TGTGCCAGCAGTTACGGGGACAGGACGTACGGCTACACCTTC. Translation: CASSYGDRTYGYTF.

This chain links TRBV5-1 with TRBJ2-3; D call uncertain. Germline CDR1 reads SGHRS; CDR2 reads YFSETQ. V dropped 4 bases and J dropped 5 bases, with 14 bases sitting between them. This CDR3 has 14 residues. The CDR3 DNA reads TGCGCCAGCAGCGCGACGACTGGGATAGATACGCAGTATTTT. It translates to CASSATTGIDTQYF.

V and J are TRBV7-9 and TRBJ2-4; D unresolved. Germline V gene lookup returns CDR1 SEHNR and CDR2 FQNEAQ (reference sequence). There are 15 residues in the CDR3. The germline V and J ends were trimmed by 5 bases and 5 bases, with 16 bases remaining between them. CDR3 protein: CASSPRTGSQNIQYF. CDR3 in DNA: TGTGCCAGCAGCCCGCGGACCGGAAGCCAAAACATTCAGTACTTC.

This clone was seen a handful of times. The chain recombines TRBV10-3 with TRBJ1-5; D is unresolved. Germline V gives CDR1 ENHRY, CDR2 SYGVKD. V lost 3 bases and J 7 bases, leaving 7 bases between the germline ends. The CDR3 sequence is 12 residues long. The CDR3 here is CAISEGDQPQHF. As DNA, the CDR3 is TGTGCCATCAGTGAAGGTGACCAGCCCCAGCATTTT.

In nucleotides, the CDR3 is TGTGCCAGCAGCCACTACCGGCTAGCGGGAGAAGGAGATACGCAGTATTTT. Protein: CASSHYRLAGEGDTQYF. The genes are TRBV5-6 and TRBJ2-3; TRBD2 matches 10 bases. Germline-derived CDR1 and CDR2 are SGHDT and YYEEEE. Losses at the gene ends were 4 bases for V and 5 bases for J; bases not matched to a gene: 13. The CDR3 is 17 residues long. Using reference TRBV5-6 and TRBJ2-3 for the parts outside the CDR3, the full variable domain is DAGVTQSPTHLIKTRGQQVTLRCSPKSGHDTVSWYQQALGQGPQFIFQYYEEEERQRGNFPDRFSGHQFPNYSSELNVNALLLGDSALYLCASSHYRLAGEGDTQYFGPGTRLTVL.

The chain has TRBV2 and TRBJ2-3; TRBD2 might be the D (6 bases). This CDR3 region has 15 residues. Trimming removed 6 bases at V and 1 base at J, with 14 bases between. The germline V gene encodes CDR1 SNHLY and CDR2 FYNNEI. The DNA of the CDR3 is TGTGCCAGCAGCGATGGGGGGTACCGCACAGATACGCAGTATTTT. It encodes CASSDGGYRTDTQYF. Drawing the rest from reference TRBV2 and TRBJ2-3, the complete variable domain is EPEVTQTPSHQVTQMGQEVILRCVPISNHLYFYWYRQILGQKVEFLVSFYNNEISEKSEIFDDQFSVERPDGSNFTLKIRSTKLEDSAMYFCASSDGGYRTDTQYFGPGTRLTVL.

This clone was observed a handful of times. The V call is TRBV10-3, the J call TRBJ2-7, with 7 bases matching TRBD2. CDR3 size: 15 residues. Germline V lookup: CDR1 ENHRY, CDR2 SYGVKD. V lost 10 bases, J lost 0 bases, and 12 bases stayed unmatched. In DNA, the CDR3 is TGTGCCACATCAGGTCTAGCGGTCAGCTCCTACGAGCAGTACGTC. It specifies CATSGLAVSSYEQYV.

This clone showed up just a few times. The J gene is TRBJ1-6, the V gene TRBV6-1; 8 bases are shared with TRBD1. V shed 6 bases, J shed 7 bases, and the junction held 8 bases outside the gene matches. This CDR3 comprises 15 residues. From germline, CDR1 is MNHNS and CDR2 SASEGT. CDR3: CASSLDRAENSPLHF. As DNA, the CDR3 is TGTGCCAGCAGCCTGGACAGGGCCGAGAATTCACCCCTCCACTTT.

This chain connects TRBV27 to TRBJ2-7; tentative D call: TRBD2 (6 bases). The V end lost 4 bases, the J end lost 6 bases, and 16 bases lay between the germline ends. The CDR3 totals 14 residues. CDR1 MNHEY and CDR2 SMNVEV come from the germline V gene (reference sequence). The CDR3: CASSSSAEGGEQYV. Here the CDR3 DNA reads TGTGCCAGCAGTTCCTCGGCCGAGGGAGGCGAGCAGTACGTC.

In this sample, this clone turned up a few times. This chain connects TRBV7-2 to TRBJ2-7; D is perhaps TRBD1 or TRBD2 (5 bases each). This CDR3 spans 13 amino acids. Trimming cost V 4 bases and J 6 bases, with 13 bases left between them. CDR1 and CDR2 from the germline V gene are SGHTA and FQGNSA. The CDR3 loop is CASSSQGVGEQYF. Written as DNA, the CDR3 is TGTGCCAGCAGCTCGCAGGGAGTGGGCGAGCAGTACTTC.

The chain carries TRBV7-2 and TRBJ2-1; 8 positions agree with TRBD2. Germline trimming cut 6 bases from V and 8 bases from J; bases unmatched to any gene: 0. The length of the CDR3 is 11 residues. The germline V gene encodes CDR1 SGHTA and CDR2 FQGNSA. CDR3: CASRRGDEQFF. The CDR3, as DNA: TGTGCCAGCAGGCGGGGGGATGAGCAGTTCTTC.

This clone was seen only a few times. This rearrangement joins TRBV18 to TRBJ2-5; D call uncertain. From germline, CDR1 is KGHSH and CDR2 LQKENI. Trimming stripped 2 bases from V and 1 base from J, with 5 bases between. This CDR3 is 13 amino acids long. CDR3 DNA: TGTGCCAGCTCACCAGTGGGCCAAGAGACCCAGTACTTC. Translated: CASSPVGQETQYF. Combining the CDR3 with reference TRBV18 and TRBJ2-5 gives the whole variable domain NAGVMQNPRHLVRRRGQEARLRCSPMKGHSHVYWYRQLPEEGLKFMVYLQKENIIDESGMPKERFSAEFPKEGPSILRIQQVVRGDSAAYFCASSPVGQETQYFGPGTRLLVL.

This clone was recorded a few times. The chain uses TRBV25-1 and TRBJ2-1; 11 nucleotides match TRBD1. The CDR3 is 17 residues long. Trimming took 6 bases from V and 4 from J; bases not matched to a gene: 11. Germline V gene lookup returns CDR1 MGHDK and CDR2 SYGVNS. CDR3 nucleotide sequence: TGTGCCAGCAGGCCCACCGGGACAGGGGGACCTTACAATGAGCAGTTCTTC. Amino acids: CASRPTGTGGPYNEQFF.

The genes are TRBV7-2 and TRBJ2-7, with 7 bases lining up with TRBD1. CDR1 and CDR2 from the germline V gene are SGHTA and FQGNSA. V dropped 5 bases and J dropped 7; count of bases not matched to a gene: 8. This CDR3 is 13 amino acids long. CDR3 DNA sequence: TGTGCCAGCAGCCCAGCGTCGACAGGGGAGCAGTACTTC. This translates into CASSPASTGEQYF.

The table lists this clone with a few counts. The V call is TRBV28, the J call TRBJ1-2; weak D call: TRBD1 (5 bases). The CDR3 runs 13 residues. CDR1 is MDHEN and CDR2 is SYDVKM in the germline V gene. V lost 6 bases to trimming and J lost 2 bases, with 10 bases between them. The CDR3 spells CASSLGGNYGYTF. In nucleotides, the CDR3 is TGTGCCAGCAGCCTCGGGGGGAACTATGGCTACACCTTC.

This clone showed up just a few times. The chain recombines TRBV11-2 with TRBJ1-2; D gene unclear. The CDR3 covers 13 residues. CDR1 SGHAT and CDR2 FQNNGV come from the germline V gene. Trimming took off 1 base at V and 5 bases at J, with 8 bases between the two ends. The CDR3 coding sequence is TGTGCCAGCAGCTTAGGCCGAGGGTATGGCTACACCTTC. Translating it yields CASSLGRGYGYTF.

The V and J genes are TRBV30 and TRBJ2-3, with D possibly called TRBD1 or TRBD2 (5 bases each). Germline V gene data show CDR1 as GTSNPN and CDR2 as SVGIG (reference sequence). The CDR3 is made up of 14 amino acids. The germline V and J ends were trimmed by 2 bases and 9 bases, with 18 bases remaining between them. The CDR3 sequence: CAWSSGSSTGTQYF. CDR3 sequence (DNA): TGTGCCTGGAGTTCAGGGTCGTCCACGGGGACGCAGTATTTT.

As concerns this clone: The sample contains more than one DNA sequence encoding this CDR3. The chain employs TRBV9 and TRBJ2-7; D not certain. Germline V gene lookup returns CDR1 SGDLS and CDR2 YYNGEE. The CDR3 has 13 residues. V was pared by 0 bases and J by 1 base, with 5 bases between. In DNA form, the CDR3 reads TGTGCCAGCAGCGTAGGGGGATCCTACGAGCAGTACTTC. It is translated as CASSVGGSYEQYF.

This clone has just a few counts. The gene calls are TRBV30 and TRBJ1-1; no reliable D call. Trimming shortened V by 0 bases and J by 5 bases, and 10 bases separated the two germline ends. Germline CDR1 is GTSNPN and CDR2 is SVGIG (reference sequence). This CDR3 is built from 13 residues. The CDR3: CAWSVVGGTEAFF. The DNA of the CDR3 is TGTGCCTGGAGTGTCGTTGGTGGGACTGAAGCTTTCTTT.

This clone has just a few counts. V usage is TRBV25-1 and J usage is TRBJ2-3, with a tentative D call TRBD1 (5 bases). The CDR3 sequence is 14 residues long. Germline CDR1 is MGHDK and CDR2 is SYGVNS. V lost 4 bases, J lost 3 bases, and 11 bases lay in between. This CDR3 reads CASSVTSGTDTQYF. As DNA, the CDR3 is TGTGCCAGCAGTGTTACCTCAGGGACAGATACGCAGTATTTT.

This clone has just a few counts. The chain combines TRBV6-5 with TRBJ2-4; D not resolved. The CDR3 length is 15 residues. CDR1 MNHEY and CDR2 SVGAGI come from the germline V gene. The V gene lost 2 bases and the J gene lost 1 base, with 9 bases spanning the gap. The CDR3 reads CASSYDGPAKNIQYF. The CDR3 DNA is TGTGCCAGCAGTTACGACGGACCCGCCAAAAACATTCAGTACTTC.